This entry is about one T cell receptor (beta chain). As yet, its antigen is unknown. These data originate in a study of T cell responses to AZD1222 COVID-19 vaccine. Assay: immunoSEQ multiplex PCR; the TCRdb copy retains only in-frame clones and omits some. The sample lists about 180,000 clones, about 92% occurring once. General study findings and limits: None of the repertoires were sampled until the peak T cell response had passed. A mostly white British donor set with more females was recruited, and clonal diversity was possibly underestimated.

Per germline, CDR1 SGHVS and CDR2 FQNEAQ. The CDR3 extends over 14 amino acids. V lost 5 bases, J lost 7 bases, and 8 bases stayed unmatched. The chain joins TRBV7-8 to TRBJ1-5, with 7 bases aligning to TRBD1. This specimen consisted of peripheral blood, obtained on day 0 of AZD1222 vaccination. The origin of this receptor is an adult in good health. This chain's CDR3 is CASSPTGLGQPQHF. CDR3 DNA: TGTGCCAGCAGCCCGACAGGGCTGGGACAGCCCCAGCATTTT.